These 21 T cell receptor beta chains were sequenced from one sample in a study of Ad26.COV2.S vaccination and SARS-CoV-2 variants. Regarding treatment: roughly 19 received Ad26.COV2.S at low or high dose, single or two shots; 5 received placebo; per-sample allocation not given. Collection of the samples took place on day 63 after the first injection of vaccine or placebo. TCRdb's copy holds only in-frame clones and misses some; the assay was immunoSEQ multiplex PCR. The sample holds a few hundred thousand clones; 87% are singletons and the top ten take 2.9%. This specimen was peripheral blood, taken in a trial of Ad26.COV2.S vaccine versus placebo. Every receptor here comes from a person between 18 and 60 years old who received the Ad26.COV2.S COVID-19 vaccine or a placebo.

The genes are TRBV4-3 and TRBJ2-2; 11 positions match TRBD2. With V trimmed by 0 bases and J by 4 bases, 10 bases remained unmatched. Germline V gene sequence: CDR1 LGHNA, CDR2 YSLEER. The CDR3 consists of 19 residues. CDR3 region: CASSQEHPGLAEITGELFF. CDR3 DNA: TGCGCCAGCAGCCAAGAACACCCGGGACTAGCGGAGATCACCGGGGAGCTGTTTTTT.

V usage is TRBV18 and J usage is TRBJ1-5; no firm D call. This CDR3 contains 14 residues. V was cut by 2 bases and J by 4 bases, with 9 bases left in between. The germline V gene encodes CDR1 KGHSH and CDR2 LQKENI. This CDR3 reads CASSPGLSNQPQHF. CDR3 DNA sequence: TGTGCCAGCTCACCAGGGCTGAGTAATCAGCCCCAGCATTTT.

V usage is TRBV11-2 and J usage is TRBJ2-7; D unresolved. From germline, CDR1 is SGHAT and CDR2 FQNNGV. The CDR3 runs 13 residues. The germline V and J ends were trimmed by 8 bases and 3 bases, with 14 bases remaining between them. The CDR3 DNA reads as TGTGCCAGCCGCAGACCGCCGGTCTACGAGCAGTACTTC. Protein product: CASRRPPVYEQYF.

V gene TRBV3-1 (or the pseudogene TRBV3-2) combines with J gene TRBJ1-5; D might be TRBD1 (5 bases). Per germline, CDR1 LGHDT and CDR2 YNNKEL (reference sequence). CDR3 length equals 17 residues. Trimming shortened V by 3 bases and J by 1 base, and 16 bases separated the two germline ends. The DNA of the CDR3 is TGTGCCAGCAGCCAGATAGTGGGGGTAAGGAGCAATCAGCCCCAGCATTTT. It encodes CASSQIVGVRSNQPQHF.

The chain recombines TRBV4-2 with TRBJ2-5; 7 bases match TRBD2. Germline V gene data show CDR1 as LGHNA and CDR2 as YNFKEQ. This CDR3 contains 15 residues. After removal of 4 bases from V and 2 bases from J, the junction contained 7 bases not matched to a gene. The DNA for the CDR3 is TGTGCCAGCAGCCCCGACGGGACTACACAAGAGACCCAGTACTTC. Its protein product is CASSPDGTTQETQYF.

In its sample, this clone was seen once. The chain joins TRBV7-2 to TRBJ1-1; 7 nucleotides match TRBD1. The V gene's germline CDR1 is SGHTA and CDR2 FQGNSA. Germline trimming cut 7 bases from V and 7 bases from J; bases unmatched to any gene: 9. The CDR3 covers 13 residues. The CDR3 protein is CASNDKGAFEAFF. In nucleotides, the CDR3 is TGTGCCAGCAACGACAAGGGGGCTTTTGAAGCTTTCTTT. Looking up the rest from reference TRBV7-2 and TRBJ1-1 gives the full variable domain: GAGVSQSPSNKVTEKGKDVELRCDPISGHTALYWYRQSLGQGLEFLIYFQGNSAPDKSGLPSDRFSAERTGGSVSTLTIQRTQQEDSAVYLCASNDKGAFEAFFGQGTRLTVV.

The chain employs TRBV2 and TRBJ2-5, with 7 bases matching TRBD2. The germline CDR1 and CDR2 sequences are SNHLY and FYNNEI. Trimming at V came to 4 bases and at J to 9 bases, leaving 11 bases not matched to a gene. The CDR3 sequence is 14 residues long. The CDR3 loop is CASSAGTTTRAQYF. DNA for the CDR3: TGTGCCAGCAGTGCCGGGACTACCACGAGGGCCCAGTACTTC.

The CDR3 DNA reads as TGTGCCAGCAGCTTTGACAGCATCACTGAAGCTTTCTTT. As protein: CASSFDSITEAFF. The V gene is TRBV7-3, the J gene TRBJ1-1; D might be TRBD1 (5 bases). The V end lost 3 bases, the J end lost 4 bases, and 9 bases lay between the germline ends. The CDR3 has 13 amino acids. The germline V gene has CDR1 SGHTA and CDR2 FQGTGA. Together with reference TRBV7-3 and TRBJ1-1, the CDR3 gives the full variable domain: GAGVSQTPSNKVTEKGKYVELRCDPISGHTALYWYRQSLGQGPEFLIYFQGTGAADDSGLPNDRFFAVRPEGSVSTLKIQRTERGDSAVYLCASSFDSITEAFFGQGTRLTVV.

The chain couples TRBV6-5 to TRBJ2-7; D possibly uses TRBD1 or TRBD2 (5 bases each). CDR1 and CDR2 (germline): MNHEY, SVGAGI. V lost 2 bases and J lost 2, with 10 bases in between. The CDR3 runs 14 residues. The CDR3 DNA follows: TGTGCCAGCAGTTACAGAAGGGGACCCTACGAGCAGTACGTC. This sequence encodes CASSYRRGPYEQYV.

The CDR3 loop reads CASGRLTQGEQYF. The CDR3 DNA reads as TGTGCCAGCGGGAGGCTTACTCAGGGCGAGCAGTACTTC. The rearrangement uses TRBV6-5 and TRBJ2-7; a weak D match, TRBD2 (6 bases). Trimming removed 8 bases at V and 6 bases at J, with 17 bases between. This CDR3 contains 13 residues. Germline CDR1 is MNHEY and CDR2 is SVGAGI.

V gene TRBV19 combines with J gene TRBJ1-1; 7 bases fit TRBD1. CDR3 size: 14 residues. Trimming cost V 3 bases and J 0 bases; bases outside gene matches: 1. Germline CDR1 and CDR2: LNHDA and SQIVND (reference sequence). Here the CDR3 reads CASSMGTVNTEAFF. In DNA form, the CDR3 reads TGTGCCAGTAGTATGGGGACAGTGAACACTGAAGCTTTCTTT.

The CDR3 here is CAWKSRTANTEAFF. Written as DNA, the CDR3 is TGTGCCTGGAAATCCAGGACAGCGAACACTGAAGCTTTCTTT. The chain uses TRBV30 and TRBJ1-1; D is possibly TRBD1 (6 bases). V dropped 4 bases and J dropped 1 base, with 13 bases sitting between them. Germline CDR1 is GTSNPN and CDR2 is SVGIG (reference sequence). The CDR3 has 14 amino acids.

The rearrangement links TRBV5-6 to TRBJ1-2; D remains ambiguous. The germline gives CDR1 SGHDT, CDR2 YYEEEE. Trimming took off 5 bases at V and 4 bases at J, with 9 bases between the two ends. The CDR3 extends over 12 amino acids. The CDR3 reads CASSRTAYGYTF. The CDR3 nucleotides read TGTGCCAGCAGTCGGACGGCCTATGGCTACACCTTC. Supplemented by reference TRBV5-6 and TRBJ1-2, the full variable domain reads DAGVTQSPTHLIKTRGQQVTLRCSPKSGHDTVSWYQQALGQGPQFIFQYYEEEERQRGNFPDRFSGHQFPNYSSELNVNALLLGDSALYLCASSRTAYGYTFGSGTRLTVV.

The chain combines TRBV3-1 (or the pseudogene TRBV3-2) with TRBJ1-1, with D perhaps matching TRBD1 (5 bases). Germline lookup yields CDR1 LGHDT and CDR2 YNNKEL (reference sequence). V gave up 0 bases and J gave up 1 base, with 6 bases separating them. The CDR3 contains 14 residues. This CDR3 reads CASSQDGQNTEAFF. The DNA of the CDR3 is TGTGCCAGCAGCCAAGATGGACAGAACACTGAAGCTTTCTTT.

This chain uses TRBV19 with TRBJ2-5; 8 bases match TRBD1. The V and J ends lost 4 bases and 9 bases, in that order; junction bases with no gene match: 13. The CDR3 length is 15 residues. Germline loops: CDR1 LNHDA, CDR2 SQIVND (reference sequence). CDR3 loop: CASSTGTGPTGAQYF. As DNA, the CDR3 is TGTGCCAGTAGTACGGGGACAGGACCTACGGGGGCCCAGTACTTC.

The table lists this clone with a count of one. The chain joins TRBV4-3 to TRBJ1-2; D gene unclear. Per the germline V gene, CDR1 is LGHNA and CDR2 is YSLEER. The length of the CDR3 is 15 residues. V lost 0 bases and J lost 2, with 10 bases in between. The CDR3 nucleotides read TGCGCCAGCAGCCAAGAAGGCCAGTTCAACTATGGCTACACCTTC. Translation gives CASSQEGQFNYGYTF.

V is TRBV4-2 and J is TRBJ2-1; 7 nucleotides line up with TRBD1. CDR1 is LGHNA, CDR2 YNFKEQ, per germline. The CDR3 has 17 residues. Trimming cost V 4 bases and J 0 bases; bases outside gene matches: 9. CDR3 amino acids: CASSLSGDSTSYNEQFF. The CDR3 DNA reads as TGTGCCAGCAGCCTTTCAGGGGACAGTACCTCCTACAATGAGCAGTTCTTC.

The chain is built from TRBV3-1 (or the pseudogene TRBV3-2) and TRBJ2-2, with D unclear. Between the trimmed V and J ends, which lost 4 bases and 7 bases, there was a span of 10 bases. The germline gives CDR1 LGHDT, CDR2 YNNKEL (reference sequence). The CDR3 is 13 amino acids. CDR3 coding DNA: TGTGCCAGCAGCCCGAAGAAGGTCGGGGAGCTGTTTTTT. This gives the protein CASSPKKVGELFF.

The chain carries TRBV6-5 and TRBJ1-6, with D possibly TRBD1 on 6 matching bases. The V end was cut by 6 bases, the J end by 7 bases, with 16 bases between. The germline V gene encodes CDR1 MNHEY and CDR2 SVGAGI. The CDR3 is made up of 15 amino acids. CDR3 sequence (DNA): TGTGCCAGCAGGCGGGGACACGATCGGAATTCACCCCTCCACTTT. Translated, it gives CASRRGHDRNSPLHF.

The chain joins TRBV11-3 to TRBJ2-1; tentatively, D is TRBD2 (7 bases). This CDR3 contains 16 residues. Looked up from germline, CDR1 is SGHNT and CDR2 is YENEEA. Trimming removed 1 base at V and 4 bases at J, with 14 bases between. The CDR3 DNA sequence: TGTGCCAGCAGCTTAGTATCGGGGGGCCCTTACAATGAGCAGTTCTTC. As protein: CASSLVSGGPYNEQFF.

The chain combines TRBV10-3 with TRBJ2-7, with 8 bases aligning to TRBD2. Unmatched junction bases numbered 9, after V lost 8 bases and J lost 0 bases. Germline values: CDR1 ENHRY, CDR2 SYGVKD. The CDR3 spans 15 residues. As DNA, the CDR3 is TGTGCCATCCGGTGGGAGCGGGAGAACTCCTACGAGCAGTACGTC. This codes for CAIRWERENSYEQYV.